This T cell receptor (beta chain) was documented in a study of blood T cell repertoires in COVID-19. Study overall: The United States, Italy and Spain supplied acute and convalescent COVID-19 samples. Sources were T cells, B-cell-depleted T cells, or PBMCs; the material itself was cDNA or gDNA.

Participants spanned ages about 18 to 89 years and resided in some 22 US areas. The authors' processing: The assay estimated nucleated cells by amplifying reference gene primers. Produced via immunoSEQ multiplex PCR; TCRdb's table is partial and in-frame only. V and J calls and clone size are those listed in that table; D and trimming were worked out from the DNA. The data show approximately 200,000 clones, with roughly nine tenths seen just once and about 3.3% held by the top ten. The CDR3 covers 13 residues. Germline V lookup: CDR1 MDHEN, CDR2 SYDVKM. With V trimmed by 6 bases and J by 10 bases, 10 bases remained unmatched.

The genes are TRBV28 and TRBJ1-1, with 8 bases aligning to TRBD1. This clonotype was obtained from a woman aged 18-35 years in a cohort exposed to, infected with or recovered from COVID-19 (not recorded which). Material: PBMCs or T cells enriched from blood (not recorded which). CDR3 residues: CASRLSGGGVAFF. Here the CDR3 DNA reads TGTGCCAGCAGACTCTCAGGGGGCGGAGTAGCTTTCTTT.